The clone carrying this T cell receptor beta chain was observed once. Its antigen is unidentified. The entry originates in a study of T cell responses to AZD1222 COVID-19 vaccine. Whole-study results and caveats: Researchers took repertoire samples only after the peak T cell response had come.

Profiled with immunoSEQ multiplex PCR; TCRdb holds only in-frame clones, not every one. Of about 99,000 clones listed, around 90% are singletons. V gave up 5 bases and J gave up 4 bases; unmatched junction bases: 4. Germline CDR1 is WNHNN and CDR2 is SYGVQD (reference sequence). This CDR3 has 13 amino acids. The source is an adult in good health. The sample here was peripheral blood, taken on day 0 of AZD1222 vaccination. V usage is TRBV10-1 and J usage is TRBJ1-1, with 7 bases aligning to TRBD1. This CDR3 is CASSSGQITEAFF. CDR3 nucleotide sequence: TGCGCCAGCAGTTCGGGACAGATCACTGAAGCTTTCTTT.